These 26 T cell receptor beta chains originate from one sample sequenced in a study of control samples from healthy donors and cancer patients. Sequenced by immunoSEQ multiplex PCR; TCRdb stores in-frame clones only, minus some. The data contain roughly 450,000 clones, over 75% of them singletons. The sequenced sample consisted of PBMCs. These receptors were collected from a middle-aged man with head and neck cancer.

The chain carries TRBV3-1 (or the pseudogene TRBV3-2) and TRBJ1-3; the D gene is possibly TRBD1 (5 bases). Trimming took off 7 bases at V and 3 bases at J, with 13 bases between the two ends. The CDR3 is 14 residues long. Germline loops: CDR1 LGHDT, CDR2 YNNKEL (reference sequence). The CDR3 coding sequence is TGTGCCAGCACCCCCGGGGCTAGTGGAAACACCATATATTTT. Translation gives CASTPGASGNTIYF.

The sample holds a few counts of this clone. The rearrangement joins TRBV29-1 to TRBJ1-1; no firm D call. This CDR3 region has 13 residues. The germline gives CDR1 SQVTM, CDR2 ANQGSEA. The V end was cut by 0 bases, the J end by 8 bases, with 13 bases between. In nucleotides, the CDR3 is TGCAGCGTTGAAGATCGAGGAGGTTGGGAAGCTTTCTTT. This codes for CSVEDRGGWEAFF.

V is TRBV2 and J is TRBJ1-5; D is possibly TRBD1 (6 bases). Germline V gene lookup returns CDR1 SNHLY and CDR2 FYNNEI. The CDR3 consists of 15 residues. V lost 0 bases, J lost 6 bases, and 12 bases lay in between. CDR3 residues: CASSEARGAGQPQHF. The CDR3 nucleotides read TGTGCCAGCAGTGAAGCGCGGGGGGCCGGTCAGCCCCAGCATTTT.

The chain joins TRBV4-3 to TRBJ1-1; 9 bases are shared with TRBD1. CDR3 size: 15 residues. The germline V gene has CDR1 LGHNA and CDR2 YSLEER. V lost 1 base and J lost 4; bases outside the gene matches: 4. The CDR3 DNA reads TGCGCCAGCAGCCAAGGATTACAGGGGGCCACTGAAGCTTTCTTT. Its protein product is CASSQGLQGATEAFF.

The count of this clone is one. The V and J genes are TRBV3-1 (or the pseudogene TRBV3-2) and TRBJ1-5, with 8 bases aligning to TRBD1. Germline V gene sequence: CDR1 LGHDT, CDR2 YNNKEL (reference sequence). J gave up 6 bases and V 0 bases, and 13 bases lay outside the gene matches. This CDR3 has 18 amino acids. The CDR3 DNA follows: TGTGCCAGCAGCCAAGATATAAGGCTTGGACAGGGAAGTCAGCCCCAGCATTTT. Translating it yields CASSQDIRLGQGSQPQHF.

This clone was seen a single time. CDR3: CASSGTGEWQPQHF. DNA of the CDR3: TGTGCCAGCAGTGGGACAGGGGAATGGCAGCCCCAGCATTTT. The chain employs TRBV2 and TRBJ1-5; TRBD1 agrees at 9 bases. Trimming took 4 bases from V and 7 from J; bases not matched to a gene: 5. The CDR3 loop spans 14 amino acids. Germline V lookup: CDR1 SNHLY, CDR2 FYNNEI.

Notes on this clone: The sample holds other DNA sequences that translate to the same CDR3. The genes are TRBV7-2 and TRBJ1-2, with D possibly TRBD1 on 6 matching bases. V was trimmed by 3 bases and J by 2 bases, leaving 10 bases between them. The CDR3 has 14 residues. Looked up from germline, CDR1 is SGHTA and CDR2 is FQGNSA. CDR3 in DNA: TGTGCCAGCAGCTTGGGGGGGCAGAACTATGGCTACACCTTC. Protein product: CASSLGGQNYGYTF. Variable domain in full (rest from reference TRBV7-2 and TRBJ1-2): GAGVSQSPSNKVTEKGKDVELRCDPISGHTALYWYRQSLGQGLEFLIYFQGNSAPDKSGLPSDRFSAERTGGSVSTLTIQRTQQEDSAVYLCASSLGGQNYGYTFGSGTRLTVV.

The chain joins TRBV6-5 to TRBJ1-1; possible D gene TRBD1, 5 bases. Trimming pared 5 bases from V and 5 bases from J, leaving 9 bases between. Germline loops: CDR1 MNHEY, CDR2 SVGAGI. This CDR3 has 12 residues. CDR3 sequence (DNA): TGTGCCAGCAGTCGGGGGGTGACTGAAGCTTTCTTT. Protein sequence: CASSRGVTEAFF.

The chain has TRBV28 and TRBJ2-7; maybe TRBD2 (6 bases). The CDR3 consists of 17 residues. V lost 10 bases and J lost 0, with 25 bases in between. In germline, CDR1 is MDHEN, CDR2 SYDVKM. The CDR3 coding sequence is TGTGCCATCCGAGGGGTTGCGGGACGCTCAAGCTCCTACGAGCAGTACTTC. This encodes CAIRGVAGRSSSYEQYF.

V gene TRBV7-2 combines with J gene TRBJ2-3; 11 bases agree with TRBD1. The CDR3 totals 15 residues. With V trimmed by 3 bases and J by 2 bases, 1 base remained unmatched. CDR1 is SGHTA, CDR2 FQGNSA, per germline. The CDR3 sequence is CASSLDRGPTDTQYF. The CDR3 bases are TGTGCCAGCAGCTTGGACAGGGGGCCCACAGATACGCAGTATTTT.

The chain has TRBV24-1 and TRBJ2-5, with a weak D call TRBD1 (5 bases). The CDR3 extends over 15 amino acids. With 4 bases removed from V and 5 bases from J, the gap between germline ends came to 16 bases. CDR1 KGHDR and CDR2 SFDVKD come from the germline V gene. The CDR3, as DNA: TGTGCCACCAGTGACTCCGCTGGGGCTTGGGAGACCCAGTACTTC. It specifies CATSDSAGAWETQYF.

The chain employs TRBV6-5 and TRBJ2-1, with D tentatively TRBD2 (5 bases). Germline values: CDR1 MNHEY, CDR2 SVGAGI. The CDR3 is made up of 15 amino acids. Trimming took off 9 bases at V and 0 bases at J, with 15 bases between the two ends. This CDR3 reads CARGRRGSSYNEQFF. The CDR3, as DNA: TGTGCCAGAGGACGGCGTGGGAGCTCCTACAATGAGCAGTTCTTC.

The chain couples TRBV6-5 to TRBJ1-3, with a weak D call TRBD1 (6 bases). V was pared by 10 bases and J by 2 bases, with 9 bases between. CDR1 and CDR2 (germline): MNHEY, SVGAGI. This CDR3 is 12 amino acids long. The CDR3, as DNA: TGTGCCACCACAGGGACTGGAAACACCATATATTTT. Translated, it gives CATTGTGNTIYF.

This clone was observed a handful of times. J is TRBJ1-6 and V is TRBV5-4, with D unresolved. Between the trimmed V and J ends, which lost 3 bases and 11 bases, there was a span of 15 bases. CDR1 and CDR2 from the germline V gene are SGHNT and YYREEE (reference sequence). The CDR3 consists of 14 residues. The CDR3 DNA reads TGTGCCAGCAGCTGGGAGTTACAGTCGGCACCCCTCCACTTT. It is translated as CASSWELQSAPLHF. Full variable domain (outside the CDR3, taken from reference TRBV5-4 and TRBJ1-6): ETGVTQSPTHLIKTRGQQVTLRCSSQSGHNTVSWYQQALGQGPQFIFQYYREEENGRGNFPPRFSGLQFPNYSSELNVNALELDDSALYLCASSWELQSAPLHFGNGTRLTVT.

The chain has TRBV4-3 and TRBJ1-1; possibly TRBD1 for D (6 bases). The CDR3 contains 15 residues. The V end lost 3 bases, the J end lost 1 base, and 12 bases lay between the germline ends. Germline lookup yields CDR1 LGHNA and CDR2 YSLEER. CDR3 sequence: CASSHSDRKNTEAFF. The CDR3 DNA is TGCGCCAGCAGCCACTCGGACAGAAAGAACACTGAAGCTTTCTTT.

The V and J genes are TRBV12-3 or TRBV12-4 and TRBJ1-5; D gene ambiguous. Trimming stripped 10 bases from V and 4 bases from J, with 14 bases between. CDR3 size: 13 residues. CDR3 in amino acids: CATEGDGNQPQHF. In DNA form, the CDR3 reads TGTGCCACCGAGGGTGATGGGAATCAGCCCCAGCATTTT.

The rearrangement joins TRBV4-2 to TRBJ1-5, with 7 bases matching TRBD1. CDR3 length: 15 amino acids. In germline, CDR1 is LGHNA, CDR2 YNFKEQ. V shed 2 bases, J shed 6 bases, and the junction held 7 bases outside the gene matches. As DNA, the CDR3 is TGTGCCAGCAGCCAACGGGGAGACAGGGCTCAGCCCCAGCATTTT. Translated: CASSQRGDRAQPQHF.

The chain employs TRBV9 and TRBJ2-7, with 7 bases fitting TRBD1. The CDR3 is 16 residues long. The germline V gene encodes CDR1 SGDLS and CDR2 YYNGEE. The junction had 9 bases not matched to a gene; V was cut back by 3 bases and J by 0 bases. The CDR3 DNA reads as TGTGCCAGCAGCGACCAAACAGGGGCGGCCTCCTACGAGCAGTACTTC. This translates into CASSDQTGAASYEQYF.

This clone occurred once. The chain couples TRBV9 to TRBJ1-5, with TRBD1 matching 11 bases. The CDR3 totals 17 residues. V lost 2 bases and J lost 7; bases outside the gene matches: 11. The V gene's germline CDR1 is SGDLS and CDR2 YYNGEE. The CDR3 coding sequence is TGTGCCAGCAGCGTTGGGGGTAGGACAGGGGGCGACCAGCCCCAGCATTTT. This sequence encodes CASSVGGRTGGDQPQHF.

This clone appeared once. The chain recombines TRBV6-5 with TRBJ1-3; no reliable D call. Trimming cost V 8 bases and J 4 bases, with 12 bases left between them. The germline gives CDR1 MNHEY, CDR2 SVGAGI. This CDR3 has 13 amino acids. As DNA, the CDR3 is TGTGCCAGCCGTCCTCACGCGGGAAACACCATATATTTT. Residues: CASRPHAGNTIYF.

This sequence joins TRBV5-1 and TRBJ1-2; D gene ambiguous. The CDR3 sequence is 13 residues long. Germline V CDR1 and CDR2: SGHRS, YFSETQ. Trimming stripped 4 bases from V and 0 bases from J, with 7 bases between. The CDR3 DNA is TGCGCCAGCAGCAGGATAGCTAACTATGGCTACACCTTC. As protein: CASSRIANYGYTF.

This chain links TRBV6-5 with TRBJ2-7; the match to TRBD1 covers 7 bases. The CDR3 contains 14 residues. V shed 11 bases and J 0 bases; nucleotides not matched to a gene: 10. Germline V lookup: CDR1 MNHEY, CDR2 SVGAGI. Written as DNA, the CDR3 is TGTGCCTGCCGATCGACAGGGAGCTCCTACGAGCAGTACTTC. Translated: CACRSTGSSYEQYF.

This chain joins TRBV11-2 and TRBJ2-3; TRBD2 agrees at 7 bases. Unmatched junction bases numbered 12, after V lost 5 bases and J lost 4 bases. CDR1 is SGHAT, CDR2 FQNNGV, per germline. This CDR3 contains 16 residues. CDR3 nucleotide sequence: TGTGCCAGCAGCCGAGATGGCGGGGGTCCTTCAGATACGCAGTATTTT. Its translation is CASSRDGGGPSDTQYF.

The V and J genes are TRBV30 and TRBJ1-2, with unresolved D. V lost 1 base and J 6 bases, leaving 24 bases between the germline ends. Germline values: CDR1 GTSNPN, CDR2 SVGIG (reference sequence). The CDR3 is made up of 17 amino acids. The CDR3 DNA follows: TGTGCCTGGAGTGCTCCGCTTCGGAGGACCGTGGGAGATGGCTACACCTTC. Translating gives CAWSAPLRRTVGDGYTF.

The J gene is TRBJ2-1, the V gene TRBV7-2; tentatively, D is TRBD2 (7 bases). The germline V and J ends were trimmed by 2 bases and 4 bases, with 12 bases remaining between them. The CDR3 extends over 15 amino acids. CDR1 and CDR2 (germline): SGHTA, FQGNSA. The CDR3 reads CASSLNGGAYNEQFF. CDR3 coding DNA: TGTGCCAGCAGCTTAAATGGGGGGGCGTACAATGAGCAGTTCTTC.

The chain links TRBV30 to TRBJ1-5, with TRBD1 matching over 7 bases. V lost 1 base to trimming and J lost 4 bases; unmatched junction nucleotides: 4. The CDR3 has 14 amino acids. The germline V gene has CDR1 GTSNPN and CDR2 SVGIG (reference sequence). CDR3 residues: CAWSETGWNQPQHF. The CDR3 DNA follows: TGTGCCTGGAGTGAGACAGGGTGGAATCAGCCCCAGCATTTT.